One and the same sample provided the 11 T cell receptor beta chains below, sequenced in a study of shared clonotypes between healthy human individuals. Libraries were prepared by immunoSEQ multiplex PCR; TCRdb keeps only in-frame clonotypes and omits some of them. The sample includes 2 million to 2.5 million clones, 95% of them seen just once. Specimen: naive CD4+ T cells sorted from blood. Subset indicated: CD45RA+ positively selected. Receptor source: a man between 18 and 29 years old in good health.

This clone showed up just once. The rearrangement joins TRBV6-4 to TRBJ2-7, with 13 bases aligning to TRBD2. V gave up 10 bases and J gave up 2 bases; unmatched junction bases: 11. CDR1 is MRHNA and CDR2 is SNTAGT in the germline V gene. The CDR3 totals 16 residues. The CDR3: CANSGTSGISPYEQYF. In DNA form, the CDR3 reads TGTGCCAACTCCGGGACTAGCGGGATATCCCCCTACGAGCAGTACTTC.

The chain employs TRBV5-1 and TRBJ2-3, with TRBD1 matching over 7 bases. Trimming cost V 6 bases and J 0 bases; bases outside gene matches: 7. The CDR3 has 15 amino acids. From germline, CDR1 is SGHRS and CDR2 YFSETQ. The CDR3 region is CASTWGTASTDTQYF. In DNA form, the CDR3 reads TGCGCCAGCACCTGGGGGACAGCTAGCACAGATACGCAGTATTTT.

The chain links TRBV7-2 to TRBJ2-2, with no clear D. The V and J ends lost 5 bases and 8 bases respectively, with 9 bases between them. Germline values: CDR1 SGHTA, CDR2 FQGNSA. The CDR3 has 12 amino acids. In DNA, the CDR3 is TGTGCCAGCAGCGAAGTAGGTGGGGAGCTGTTTTTT. Translating it yields CASSEVGGELFF.

This chain joins TRBV6-6 and TRBJ2-3, with 7 bases fitting TRBD2. CDR1 and CDR2 from the germline V gene are MNHNY and SVGAGI (reference sequence). The CDR3 extends over 14 amino acids. V trimming: 6 bases; J trimming: 6 bases; junction bases outside the gene matches: 9. The CDR3, as DNA: TGTGCCAGCAGGGGTAGCGGGTTCATGGATACGCAGTATTTT. This sequence encodes CASRGSGFMDTQYF.

The gene calls are TRBV11-3 and TRBJ2-7; possible D gene TRBD1, 5 bases. Germline CDR1 and CDR2: SGHNT and YENEEA. Trimming took off 5 bases at V and 3 bases at J, with 8 bases between the two ends. The length of the CDR3 is 12 residues. Here the CDR3 DNA reads TGTGCCAGCAGCCCACAGGACTACGAGCAGTACTTC. Amino acid sequence: CASSPQDYEQYF.

The chain carries TRBV27 and TRBJ1-6; TRBD1 agrees at 10 bases. V lost 1 base and J lost 7; bases outside the gene matches: 4. Germline CDR1 MNHEY, CDR2 SMNVEV (reference sequence). The CDR3 runs 16 residues. DNA of the CDR3: TGTGCCAGCAGTTTATACCGGGACAGGGGAAATTCACCCCTCCACTTT. Protein product: CASSLYRDRGNSPLHF.

The chain joins TRBV6-6 to TRBJ1-5; tentatively, D is TRBD1 (6 bases). CDR3 length: 14 residues. Germline values: CDR1 MNHNY, CDR2 SVGAGI (reference sequence). V was cut by 2 bases and J by 4 bases, with 9 bases left in between. CDR3 protein: CASSYLQGNQPQHF. The DNA for the CDR3 is TGTGCCAGCAGTTACCTGCAGGGGAATCAGCCCCAGCATTTT.

This chain connects TRBV9 to TRBJ1-4; 7 bases fit TRBD1. Germline assignment: CDR1 SGDLS and CDR2 YYNGEE. This CDR3 region has 14 residues. J was trimmed by 5 bases and V by 3 bases; bases with no gene match: 4. The CDR3, as DNA: TGTGCCAGCAGCGGTTCAGGGGGGAATGAAAAACTGTTTTTT. Translating it yields CASSGSGGNEKLFF. The complete variable domain, with remaining parts taken from reference TRBV9 and TRBJ1-4, reads DSGVTQTPKHLITATGQRVTLRCSPRSGDLSVYWYQQSLDQGLQFLIQYYNGEERAKGNILERFSAQQFPDLHSELNLSSLELGDSALYFCASSGSGGNEKLFFGSGTQLSVL.

The chain recombines TRBV4-1 with TRBJ2-5; D perhaps matches TRBD2 (5 bases). CDR3 size: 16 residues. Trimming shortened V by 5 bases and J by 4 bases, and 20 bases separated the two germline ends. Germline-derived CDR1 and CDR2 are MGHRA and YSYEKL. The CDR3: CASSFVGGLARETQYF. The CDR3 DNA sequence: TGCGCCAGCAGCTTCGTGGGTGGTCTAGCCCGAGAGACCCAGTACTTC.

The chain links TRBV10-3 to TRBJ2-7; possible D gene TRBD2, 5 bases. The germline CDR1 and CDR2 sequences are ENHRY and SYGVKD. Deletions cut 6 bases from V and 5 bases from J, with 11 bases between. The CDR3 length is 12 residues. Here the CDR3 DNA reads TGTGCCATCAGCCAGAACGGGGACGAGCAGTACTTC. Translating it yields CAISQNGDEQYF.

The J gene is TRBJ1-3, the V gene TRBV19; D is possibly TRBD1 (5 bases). V was pared by 6 bases and J by 2 bases, with 8 bases between. Looked up from germline, CDR1 is LNHDA and CDR2 is SQIVND (reference sequence). The CDR3 length is 13 residues. CDR3 coding DNA: TGTGCCAGTAGAGGGGAAACTGGAAACACCATATATTTT. This translates into CASRGETGNTIYF.